The 26 T cell receptor beta chains below were found in one sample sequenced in a study of T-cell reconstitution after alpha-beta-depleted transplantation in children. Unique molecular identifiers tagged the TCRbeta library. TCRdb processed the PCR reads anew with MiXCR; each CDR3 protein has one entry. The profile shows approximately 590,000 distinct CDR3 sequences, roughly a tenth of them singletons. The source was PBMCs from the stem cell graft donor, collected from the stem cell graft. Source of these receptors: a human donor who donated a stem cell graft to a child with acute myeloid leukemia.

This clonotype occurred many times. The CDR3 DNA is TGTGCCAGCAGCCCCGCAGGGGCTAATTCACCCCTCCACTTT. It specifies CASSPAGANSPLHF. The rearrangement joins TRBV6-2 or TRBV6-3 to TRBJ1-6; D is possibly TRBD1 (6 bases). This CDR3 contains 14 residues. Trimming took 6 bases from V and 6 from J, leaving 12 bases between them. CDR1 is MNHEY and CDR2 is SVGEGT in the germline V gene.

This clonotype showed up many times. The rearrangement joins TRBV29-1 to TRBJ2-1; 8 bases fit TRBD2. V lost 6 bases to trimming and J lost 9 bases; unmatched junction nucleotides: 7. The CDR3 contains 12 residues. The germline V gene has CDR1 SQVTM and CDR2 ANQGSEA. The CDR3 sequence: CSVAGLESEQFF. CDR3 coding DNA: TGCAGCGTGGCGGGACTAGAGAGTGAGCAGTTCTTC.

This clonotype was seen a handful of times. This chain joins TRBV6-5 and TRBJ1-1; TRBD1 aligns across 7 bases. The germline V gene has CDR1 MNHEY and CDR2 SVGAGI. V lost 0 bases and J lost 7; bases outside the gene matches: 5. The CDR3 totals 14 residues. The DNA for the CDR3 is TGTGCCAGCAGTTACTCGACCCCAGGGGGTGAAGCTTTCTTT. Amino acid sequence: CASSYSTPGGEAFF.

A few counts support this clonotype. The rearrangement links TRBV7-6 to TRBJ1-3; D is uncertain. Trimming removed 7 bases at V and 4 bases at J, with 17 bases between. The length of the CDR3 is 15 residues. Germline V gene lookup returns CDR1 SGHVS and CDR2 FNYEAQ. CDR3 nucleotide sequence: TGTGCCAGCACCATCCGGGCGGGTGCCGGAAACACCATATATTTT. It yields the protein CASTIRAGAGNTIYF.

This clonotype was seen a few times. This chain connects TRBV2 to TRBJ2-3; D is unclear. Germline CDR1 reads SNHLY; CDR2 reads FYNNEI. The CDR3 sequence is 14 residues long. V was pared by 2 bases and J by 0 bases, with 6 bases between. CDR3 bases: TGTGCCAGCAGTGAACGGTGGAGCACAGATACGCAGTATTTT. It encodes CASSERWSTDTQYF.

This clonotype has just a few counts. V is TRBV20-1 and J is TRBJ1-6; D gene uncertain. CDR1 DFQATT and CDR2 SNEGSKA come from the germline V gene (reference sequence). There are 12 residues in the CDR3. V gave up 1 base and J gave up 7 bases, with 5 bases separating them. For the CDR3, the DNA is TGCAGTGCTAGAGCAGGAAATTCACCCCTCCACTTT. This gives the protein CSARAGNSPLHF.

This clonotype has a count of ten or more. V and J are TRBV28 and TRBJ2-4; D is undetermined. The CDR3 spans 11 residues. V lost 6 bases to trimming and J lost 2 bases, with 2 bases between them. Per the germline V gene, CDR1 is MDHEN and CDR2 is SYDVKM. The CDR3 sequence: CASRTKNIQYF. The DNA for the CDR3 is TGTGCCAGCAGAACCAAAAACATTCAGTACTTC. Full variable domain (missing parts from reference TRBV28 and TRBJ2-4): DVKVTQSSRYLVKRTGEKVFLECVQDMDHENMFWYRQDPGLGLRLIYFSYDVKMKEKGDIPEGYSVSREKKERFSLILESASTNQTSMYLCASRTKNIQYFGAGTRLSVL.

This clonotype was seen repeatedly, ten times or more. This chain connects TRBV6-5 to TRBJ2-5; TRBD2 matches at 9 bases. Unmatched junction bases numbered 4, after V lost 2 bases and J lost 0 bases. In germline, CDR1 is MNHEY, CDR2 SVGAGI. The CDR3 spans 16 residues. CDR3 DNA: TGTGCCAGCAGTTACAGGCTAGCGGGGTACCAAGAGACCCAGTACTTC. Translated: CASSYRLAGYQETQYF.

This chain uses TRBV12-3 or TRBV12-4 with TRBJ1-2, with D uncertain. Trimming took 5 bases from V and 8 from J, leaving 12 bases between them. This CDR3 has 12 amino acids. CDR3 nucleotides: TGTGCCAGCAGTCCAATTCGAAGAGGCTACACCTTC. Its protein is CASSPIRRGYTF.

The J gene is TRBJ1-3, the V gene TRBV29-1; D not certain. The germline CDR1 and CDR2 sequences are SQVTM and ANQGSEA. Trimming pared 3 bases from V and 0 bases from J, leaving 9 bases between. This CDR3 comprises 14 residues. This CDR3 is CSVEVRRSGNTIYF. The CDR3 DNA reads as TGCAGCGTTGAGGTTCGCCGCTCTGGAAACACCATATATTTT. Full variable domain (rest looked up from reference TRBV29-1 and TRBJ1-3): SAVISQKPSRDICQRGTSLTIQCQVDSQVTMMFWYRQQPGQSLTLIATANQGSEATYESGFVIDKFPISRPNLTFSTLTVSNMSPEDSSIYLCSVEVRRSGNTIYFGEGSWLTVV.

This clonotype was seen many times. The chain recombines TRBV20-1 with TRBJ1-1; tentative D call: TRBD1 (6 bases). The CDR3 sequence is 13 residues long. V was cut by 5 bases and J by 1 base, with 11 bases left in between. Germline V gives CDR1 DFQATT, CDR2 SNEGSKA (reference sequence). CDR3 sequence reads: CSAAGHSNTEAFF. The CDR3, as DNA: TGCAGTGCTGCGGGACACTCGAACACTGAAGCTTTCTTT.

There are many counts of this clonotype. The chain employs TRBV6-2 or TRBV6-3 and TRBJ2-4, with 7 bases identical to TRBD1. Trimming cost V 6 bases and J 2 bases; bases outside gene matches: 4. Per the germline V gene, CDR1 is MNHEY and CDR2 is SVGEGT. The CDR3 totals 14 residues. The CDR3 loop is CASSDRVTKNIQYF. The CDR3 DNA reads TGTGCCAGCAGCGACAGGGTAACCAAAAACATTCAGTACTTC.

This clonotype turned up a few times. This rearrangement joins TRBV7-2 to TRBJ2-3, with D perhaps matching TRBD2 (5 bases). The CDR3 extends over 13 amino acids. V was pared by 5 bases and J by 5 bases, with 11 bases between. CDR1 and CDR2 (germline): SGHTA, FQGNSA. This CDR3 is CASSTNSEDTQYF. For the CDR3, the DNA is TGTGCCAGCAGCACCAATAGCGAAGATACGCAGTATTTT.

This clonotype turned up a few times. The chain carries TRBV6-2 or TRBV6-3 and TRBJ2-1, with D possibly TRBD2 on 7 matching bases. V was pared by 6 bases and J by 9 bases, with 21 bases between. CDR1 is MNHEY, CDR2 SVGEGT, per germline. This CDR3 has 15 residues. CDR3: CASRGGLLSAGEQFF. The CDR3, as DNA: TGTGCCAGCAGAGGGGGACTATTATCGGCTGGTGAGCAGTTCTTC.

This clonotype has just a few counts. The chain recombines TRBV5-1 with TRBJ2-1; TRBD1 might be the D (6 bases). Germline V gives CDR1 SGHRS, CDR2 YFSETQ. V shed 5 bases and J shed 0 bases, with 12 bases lying between them. The CDR3 runs to 15 residues. This chain's CDR3 is CASSLRGYSYNEQFF. In nucleotides, the CDR3 is TGCGCCAGCAGTTTAAGGGGGTACTCCTACAATGAGCAGTTCTTC.

This CDR3 is CASRPLAGVGTGELFF. The CDR3 coding sequence is TGTGCCAGCAGGCCCCTAGCGGGAGTTGGAACCGGGGAGCTGTTTTTT. The rearrangement links TRBV12-3 or TRBV12-4 to TRBJ2-2; 10 bases agree with TRBD2. The CDR3 loop spans 16 amino acids. V dropped 6 bases and J dropped 5; count of bases not matched to a gene: 9.

V is TRBV6-2 or TRBV6-3 and J is TRBJ1-1; D remains ambiguous. With 8 bases removed from V and 6 bases from J, the gap between germline ends came to 10 bases. Germline loops: CDR1 MNHEY, CDR2 SVGEGT. The CDR3 sequence is 11 residues long. CDR3 sequence: CASLEGPEAFF. CDR3 sequence (DNA): TGTGCCAGCCTTGAGGGCCCTGAAGCTTTCTTT.

This clonotype was counted many times. This chain uses TRBV28 with TRBJ2-7; D is tentatively TRBD1 or TRBD2 (5 bases each). V lost 5 bases and J 3 bases, leaving 17 bases between the germline ends. Germline V gene lookup returns CDR1 MDHEN and CDR2 SYDVKM. The CDR3 has 15 residues. The chain's CDR3 is CASSTPGTSGYEQYF. CDR3 nucleotide sequence: TGTGCCAGCAGTACGCCCGGGACCTCTGGCTACGAGCAGTACTTC.

This clonotype occurred a few times. The gene calls are TRBV12-3 or TRBV12-4 and TRBJ1-3; D remains unclear. With 8 bases removed from V and 0 bases from J, the gap between germline ends came to 11 bases. This CDR3 spans 14 amino acids. The CDR3 sequence: CASDRALSGNTIYF. As DNA, the CDR3 is TGTGCCAGCGACCGGGCCCTCTCTGGAAACACCATATATTTT.

This clonotype has more than one count but fewer than ten. This rearrangement joins TRBV20-1 to TRBJ1-1; D remains ambiguous. The CDR3 sequence is 17 residues long. Looked up from germline, CDR1 is DFQATT and CDR2 is SNEGSKA (reference sequence). The ends were cut back, 0 bases at V and 1 base at J, with 18 bases in the middle. DNA of the CDR3: TGCAGTGCTAGAGATGTGTGGGTGAGTGGAGGGAACACTGAAGCTTTCTTT. This codes for CSARDVWVSGGNTEAFF.

This clonotype was counted many times. V is TRBV5-5 and J is TRBJ2-1, with TRBD2 identical over 9 bases. The V segment lost 0 bases and the J segment 7 bases; nucleotides outside the gene matches: 5. Per the germline V gene, CDR1 is SGHKS and CDR2 is YYEKEE (reference sequence). The CDR3 contains 15 residues. CDR3 region: CASSLGSSGMNEQFF. The DNA for the CDR3 is TGTGCCAGCAGCTTGGGGTCTAGCGGGATGAATGAGCAGTTCTTC.

This clonotype was counted a few times. This chain uses TRBV7-2 with TRBJ2-3, with TRBD2 as a possible D gene (7 bases). Trimming stripped 7 bases from V and 4 bases from J, with 12 bases between. Per germline, CDR1 SGHTA and CDR2 FQGNSA. The CDR3 extends over 13 amino acids. Here the CDR3 DNA reads TGTGCCAGCACTCAGGGGAGGGCAGATACGCAGTATTTT. Translation: CASTQGRADTQYF.

This clonotype was counted only a few times. This rearrangement joins TRBV28 to TRBJ1-1; D is perhaps TRBD1 (6 bases). V dropped 8 bases and J dropped 6 bases, with 16 bases sitting between them. The CDR3 is 13 amino acids. CDR1 and CDR2 (germline): MDHEN, SYDVKM. The CDR3 DNA sequence: TGTGCCAGCGCCAGGGGCTGGAGGGCTGAAGCTTTCTTT. It codes for CASARGWRAEAFF.

Ten or more counts support this clonotype. This chain links TRBV3-1 with TRBJ2-2, with D uncertain. Germline CDR1 is LGHDT and CDR2 is YNNKEL (reference sequence). CDR3 length equals 16 residues. Trimming removed 0 bases from V and 4 bases from J, with 12 bases in between. CDR3 sequence reads: CASSQDATAATGELFF. In DNA, the CDR3 is TGTGCCAGCAGCCAAGACGCAACAGCAGCCACCGGGGAGCTGTTTTTT. The full variable domain, completed using reference TRBV3-1 and TRBJ2-2, is DTAVSQTPKYLVTQMGNDKSIKCEQNLGHDTMYWYKQDSKKFLKIMFSYNNKELIINETVPNRFSPKSPDKAHLNLHINSLELGDSAVYFCASSQDATAATGELFFGEGSRLTVL.

This clonotype was observed many times. The V call is TRBV6-5, the J call TRBJ1-3; D gene unclear. The CDR3 has 16 amino acids. Germline CDR1 MNHEY, CDR2 SVGAGI. Trimming left V 0 bases short and J 4 bases short, with 13 bases between. The CDR3 nucleotides read TGTGCCAGCAGTTACTCTGTCAACGGGAGGGGAAACACCATATATTTT. It encodes CASSYSVNGRGNTIYF.

This clonotype was seen more than once but under ten times. The rearrangement links TRBV5-6 to TRBJ2-2; D is unclear. CDR3 length: 14 residues. Germline V lookup: CDR1 SGHDT, CDR2 YYEEEE. Trimming left V 5 bases short and J 1 base short, with 9 bases between. The CDR3 DNA reads as TGTGCCAGCAGTCGCAGACAGAACACCGGGGAGCTGTTTTTT. As protein: CASSRRQNTGELFF.